The 24 T cell receptor beta chains listed next were all sequenced from one sample in a study of long-term antiretroviral therapy in people with HIV. immunoSEQ v3.0 was run at survey level. Sequencing used immunoSEQ multiplex PCR; TCRdb keeps in-frame clones, though not all of them. The profile shows 20,000 or so clones, around 84% of them singletons. This sample comprised unsorted PBMCs, obtained around 6 years after starting antiretroviral therapy. These receptors originate from a man aged 25-45 years with HIV.

This clone was counted once. The J gene is TRBJ2-5, the V gene TRBV5-6; a possible D gene is TRBD1 (5 bases). The CDR3 is made up of 14 amino acids. Germline loops: CDR1 SGHDT, CDR2 YYEEEE. The V end was cut by 4 bases, the J end by 5 bases, with 15 bases between. The chain's CDR3 is CASSPWGSDETQYF. For the CDR3, the DNA is TGTGCCAGCAGCCCCTGGGGCTCTGATGAGACCCAGTACTTC.

The chain uses TRBV19 and TRBJ2-2; D remains unclear. V was cut by 5 bases and J by 4 bases, with 11 bases left in between. Germline CDR1 LNHDA, CDR2 SQIVND (reference sequence). The CDR3 has 14 residues. CDR3 amino acids: CASSSGFGTGELFF. The CDR3 DNA follows: TGTGCCAGTAGTTCTGGGTTTGGCACCGGGGAGCTGTTTTTT.

V gene TRBV19 combines with J gene TRBJ2-7; 9 nucleotides agree with TRBD2. This CDR3 comprises 13 residues. The germline V gene has CDR1 LNHDA and CDR2 SQIVND (reference sequence). V trimming: 7 bases; J trimming: 7 bases; junction bases outside the gene matches: 8. The CDR3 DNA reads as TGTGCCAGTACGGCGGGAGGGCCTAATGAGCAGTACTTC. This sequence encodes CASTAGGPNEQYF. Full variable domain (outside the CDR3, taken from reference TRBV19 and TRBJ2-7): DGGITQSPKYLFRKEGQNVTLSCEQNLNHDAMYWYRQDPGQGLRLIYYSQIVNDFQKGDIAEGYSVSREKKESFPLTVTSAQKNPTAFYLCASTAGGPNEQYFGPGTRLTVT.

The rearrangement links TRBV5-4 to TRBJ2-3; D is possibly TRBD2 (6 bases). In germline, CDR1 is SGHNT, CDR2 YYREEE (reference sequence). Trimming took off 1 base at V and 3 bases at J, with 12 bases between the two ends. This CDR3 region has 15 residues. The CDR3 DNA follows: TGTGCCAGCAGCTTGCGCGGGGACGGTACAGATACGCAGTATTTT. Protein: CASSLRGDGTDTQYF.

The chain carries TRBV5-1 and TRBJ2-7; D may match TRBD1 or TRBD2 (5 bases each). Germline CDR1 is SGHRS and CDR2 is YFSETQ. V dropped 0 bases and J dropped 2 bases, with 12 bases sitting between them. The CDR3 spans 15 residues. CDR3 in DNA: TGCGCCAGCAGCTTGGTTGGGACCGCTCCCTACGAGCAGTACTTC. Translating it yields CASSLVGTAPYEQYF.

V is TRBV19 and J is TRBJ2-1; D is undetermined. The CDR3 length is 14 residues. V lost 5 bases and J lost 4, with 12 bases in between. Germline V gene lookup returns CDR1 LNHDA and CDR2 SQIVND (reference sequence). CDR3 sequence: CASSFLGGYNEQFF. CDR3 DNA: TGTGCCAGTAGTTTTCTAGGTGGGTACAATGAGCAGTTCTTC. Complete variable domain (other parts from reference TRBV19 and TRBJ2-1): DGGITQSPKYLFRKEGQNVTLSCEQNLNHDAMYWYRQDPGQGLRLIYYSQIVNDFQKGDIAEGYSVSREKKESFPLTVTSAQKNPTAFYLCASSFLGGYNEQFFGPGTRLTVL.

The chain couples TRBV5-1 to TRBJ2-2; the match to TRBD1 covers 7 bases. The germline gives CDR1 SGHRS, CDR2 YFSETQ. Trimming removed 8 bases from V and 3 bases from J; junction bases left unmatched: 7. The CDR3 sequence is 14 residues long. This CDR3 reads CASSQGSYTGELFF. CDR3 nucleotide sequence: TGCGCCAGTTCACAGGGGTCATACACCGGGGAGCTGTTTTTT.

The rearrangement joins TRBV19 to TRBJ1-1, with unresolved D. The germline V gene has CDR1 LNHDA and CDR2 SQIVND (reference sequence). The CDR3 totals 12 residues. V was pared by 3 bases and J by 1 base, with 3 bases between. CDR3 bases: TGTGCCAGTAGTATCCCGAACACTGAAGCTTTCTTT. Protein product: CASSIPNTEAFF. The entire variable domain, with the rest obtained from reference TRBV19 and TRBJ1-1, is as follows: DGGITQSPKYLFRKEGQNVTLSCEQNLNHDAMYWYRQDPGQGLRLIYYSQIVNDFQKGDIAEGYSVSREKKESFPLTVTSAQKNPTAFYLCASSIPNTEAFFGQGTRLTVV.

The chain uses TRBV28 and TRBJ1-3, with D maybe TRBD1 (6 bases). CDR1 MDHEN and CDR2 SYDVKM come from the germline V gene. V was pared by 4 bases and J by 5 bases, with 12 bases between. The CDR3 totals 14 residues. CDR3 region: CASSSADSRNTIYF. CDR3 coding DNA: TGTGCCAGCAGTTCAGCGGACAGCCGAAACACCATATATTTT.

The chain joins TRBV7-2 to TRBJ2-7, with 7 bases that match TRBD1. Germline trimming cut 2 bases from V and 4 bases from J; bases unmatched to any gene: 11. Germline V gene lookup returns CDR1 SGHTA and CDR2 FQGNSA. The CDR3 loop spans 16 amino acids. CDR3 protein: CASSLHLPGQSYEQYF. The CDR3, as DNA: TGTGCCAGCAGCTTACACCTACCGGGACAGTCTTACGAGCAGTACTTC.

The rearrangement links TRBV19 to TRBJ1-5, with D possibly TRBD1 on 5 matching bases. The CDR3 extends over 14 amino acids. Trimming shortened V by 6 bases and J by 2 bases, and 11 bases separated the two germline ends. In germline, CDR1 is LNHDA, CDR2 SQIVND (reference sequence). CDR3 residues: CASRLGGGNQPQHF. Here the CDR3 DNA reads TGTGCCAGTAGACTAGGAGGGGGCAATCAGCCCCAGCATTTT.

The genes are TRBV4-2 and TRBJ2-2, with 11 bases identical to TRBD2. Germline trimming cut 0 bases from V and 0 bases from J; bases unmatched to any gene: 3. Germline CDR1 and CDR2: LGHNA and YNFKEQ. CDR3 length equals 18 residues. DNA of the CDR3: TGTGCCAGCAGCCAAGAGAGTAGCGGGGGGGCGAACACCGGGGAGCTGTTTTTT. Translating it yields CASSQESSGGANTGELFF.

A single count supports this clone. The J gene is TRBJ2-6, the V gene TRBV6-1; a possible D gene is TRBD2 (6 bases). V gave up 3 bases and J gave up 4 bases, with 16 bases separating them. This CDR3 has 17 amino acids. Germline CDR1 is MNHNS and CDR2 is SASEGT. In DNA form, the CDR3 reads TGTGCCAGCAGTGATAGGAAGGCGGGAACAGGGGCCAACGTCCTGACTTTC. Translating gives CASSDRKAGTGANVLTF.

DNA of the CDR3: TGTGCCAGCAGCTTATCGGTAGTGACTGAAGCTTTCTTT. It is translated as CASSLSVVTEAFF. The chain has TRBV7-9 and TRBJ1-1; D gene ambiguous. The CDR3 is made up of 13 amino acids. Trimming left V 2 bases short and J 5 bases short, with 9 bases between. CDR1 and CDR2 from the germline V gene are SEHNR and FQNEAQ (reference sequence).

The rearrangement links TRBV13 to TRBJ2-3; maybe TRBD2 (7 bases). The germline CDR1 and CDR2 sequences are PRHDT and FYEKMQ (reference sequence). The length of the CDR3 is 15 residues. V shed 5 bases and J shed 4 bases, with 16 bases lying between them. The CDR3 sequence: CASSHLGGRADTQYF. DNA for the CDR3: TGTGCCAGCAGCCATCTGGGGGGGCGTGCAGATACGCAGTATTTT.

The sample holds one count of this clone. The rearrangement joins TRBV5-1 to TRBJ2-3; D gene uncertain. Trimming removed 6 bases from V and 1 base from J, with 6 bases in between. CDR3 length equals 12 residues. The germline V gene encodes CDR1 SGHRS and CDR2 YFSETQ. CDR3: CASTQGTDTQYF. As DNA, the CDR3 is TGCGCCAGCACCCAGGGCACAGATACGCAGTATTTT. The full variable domain, rest sourced from reference TRBV5-1 and TRBJ2-3, is KAGVTQTPRYLIKTRGQQVTLSCSPISGHRSVSWYQQTPGQGLQFLFEYFSETQRNKGNFPGRFSGRQFSNSRSEMNVSTLELGDSALYLCASTQGTDTQYFGPGTRLTVL.

V usage is TRBV27 and J usage is TRBJ2-1; 8 bases align to TRBD2. This CDR3 spans 15 amino acids. V dropped 3 bases and J dropped 6; count of bases not matched to a gene: 7. CDR1 MNHEY and CDR2 SMNVEV come from the germline V gene (reference sequence). The CDR3 DNA reads as TGTGCCAGCAGTTTCAAGCGGAGCGGGGGCAATGAGCAGTTCTTC. Amino acids: CASSFKRSGGNEQFF.

About this clone itself: A read error may produce the germline difference seen at one junction end. V and J are TRBV5-1 and TRBJ2-5; D call uncertain. This CDR3 spans 15 amino acids. Germline CDR1 is SGHRS and CDR2 is YFSETQ. The CDR3 nucleotides read TGCGCCAGCAGCTTGGGTATGACCTTCGGAGAGACCCAGAACTTC. It specifies CASSLGMTFGETQNF.

The rearrangement links TRBV19 to TRBJ2-6; D is unclear. Trimming pared 3 bases from V and 3 bases from J, leaving 9 bases between. CDR1 and CDR2 (germline): LNHDA, SQIVND (reference sequence). This CDR3 has 15 amino acids. The CDR3 nucleotides are TGTGCCAGTAGTATCCCCCGGGTTGGGGCCAACGTCCTGACTTTC. This sequence encodes CASSIPRVGANVLTF.

In DNA form, the CDR3 reads TGTGCCAGCAGTGAGGGAGTCTACAATGAGCAGTTCTTC. Its protein is CASSEGVYNEQFF. The genes are TRBV6-1 and TRBJ2-1, with a tentative D call TRBD2 (5 bases). This CDR3 region has 13 residues. Germline lookup yields CDR1 MNHNS and CDR2 SASEGT. V was trimmed by 3 bases and J by 3 bases, leaving 6 bases between them.

The chain has TRBV5-1 and TRBJ2-1; no definite D call. V was clipped by 4 bases and J by 6 bases, with 5 bases between them. The CDR3 runs to 11 residues. Germline assignment: CDR1 SGHRS and CDR2 YFSETQ. The chain's CDR3 is CASSDLNEQFF. As DNA, the CDR3 is TGCGCCAGCAGCGACCTCAATGAGCAGTTCTTC.

This clone was counted once. This sequence joins TRBV18 and TRBJ2-7; D is uncertain. This CDR3 has 12 residues. Germline-derived CDR1 and CDR2 are KGHSH and LQKENI. V was trimmed by 3 bases and J by 4 bases, leaving 7 bases between them. The CDR3 DNA reads TGTGCCAGCTCACCGACCCCATACGAGCAGTACTTC. Translating it yields CASSPTPYEQYF.

The rearrangement joins TRBV28 to TRBJ1-4, with 12 bases identical to TRBD1. The CDR3 covers 17 residues. Trimming took 5 bases from V and 7 from J; bases not matched to a gene: 11. Germline CDR1 is MDHEN and CDR2 is SYDVKM. The DNA for the CDR3 is TGTGCCAGCAGTGCCCCGGGACAGGGGGCTACTGGTGAAAAACTGTTTTTT. Encoded protein: CASSAPGQGATGEKLFF.

This chain's CDR3 is CASVSAGANEKLFF. For the CDR3, the DNA is TGTGCCAGCGTATCGGCTGGGGCGAATGAAAAACTGTTTTTT. This rearrangement joins TRBV6-5 to TRBJ1-4, with a tentative D call TRBD1 (5 bases). V was pared by 8 bases and J by 5 bases, with 15 bases between. The CDR3 has 14 residues. The germline CDR1 and CDR2 sequences are MNHEY and SVGAGI.